The entry that follows covers one T cell receptor (beta chain) sequence. The antigen is not known. The data stem from a study of cytomegalovirus exposure and HLA in healthy donors. CDR3 length equals 17 residues. With 0 bases clipped from V and 5 bases from J, the junction kept 10 bases outside the gene matches. Germline loops: CDR1 SGDLS, CDR2 YYNGEE. PCR involved 60 Vbeta and 13 Jbeta primers. Assay used: immunoSEQ multiplex PCR; TCRdb lists only in-frame clones, some missing. In all, the sample yields about 140,000 clones. Study-wide results and limits: It was confirmed in vitro that a few of the CMV-associated chains were specific for CMV antigens. Reports indicate that TCR beta sequences accurately predicted the HLA-A and HLA-B alleles of most subjects. Per published reports, the classifier diagnosed cytomegalovirus status with high specificity and sensitivity.

This sequence originates from a young woman in good health and CMV-seronegative. J is TRBJ2-3 and V is TRBV9; 9 nucleotides align to TRBD2. Sequencing used PBMCs. The CDR3 region has the DNA TGTGCCAGCAGCGTAGTGGGTAGCGGGAGTTCGGGAGATACGCAGTATTTT. Protein product: CASSVVGSGSSGDTQYF.